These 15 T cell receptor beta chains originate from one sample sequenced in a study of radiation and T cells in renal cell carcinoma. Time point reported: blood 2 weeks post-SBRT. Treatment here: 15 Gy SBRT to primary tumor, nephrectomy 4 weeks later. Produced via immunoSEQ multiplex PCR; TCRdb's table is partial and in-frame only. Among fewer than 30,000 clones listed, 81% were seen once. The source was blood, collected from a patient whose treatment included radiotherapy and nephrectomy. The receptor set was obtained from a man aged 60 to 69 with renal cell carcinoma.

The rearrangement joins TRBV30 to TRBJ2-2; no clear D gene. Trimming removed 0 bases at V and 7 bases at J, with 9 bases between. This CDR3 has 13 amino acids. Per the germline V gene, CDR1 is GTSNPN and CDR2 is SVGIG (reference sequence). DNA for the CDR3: TGTGCCTGGAGTGTAACAGAGTACGGGGAGCTGTTTTTT. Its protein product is CAWSVTEYGELFF. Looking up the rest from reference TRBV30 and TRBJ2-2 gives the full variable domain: SQTIHQWPATLVQPVGSPLSLECTVEGTSNPNLYWYRQAAGRGLQLLFYSVGIGQISSEVPQNLSASRPQDRQFILSSKKLLLSDSGFYLCAWSVTEYGELFFGEGSRLTVL.

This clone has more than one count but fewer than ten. The CDR3: CASSDPGMELFF. The CDR3 nucleotides are TGTGCCAGCAGTGACCCAGGGATGGAACTGTTTTTT. The chain recombines TRBV25-1 with TRBJ1-4, with D maybe TRBD1 (5 bases). Per germline, CDR1 MGHDK and CDR2 SYGVNS. V was trimmed by 3 bases and J by 12 bases, leaving 11 bases between them. There are 12 residues in the CDR3.

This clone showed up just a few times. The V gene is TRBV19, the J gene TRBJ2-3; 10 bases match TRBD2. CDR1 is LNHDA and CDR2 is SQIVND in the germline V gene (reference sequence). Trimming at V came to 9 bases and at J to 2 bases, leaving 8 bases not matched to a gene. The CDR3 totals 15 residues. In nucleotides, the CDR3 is TGTGCCAGCCAAATGACTAGCGGGTACACAGATACGCAGTATTTT. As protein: CASQMTSGYTDTQYF.

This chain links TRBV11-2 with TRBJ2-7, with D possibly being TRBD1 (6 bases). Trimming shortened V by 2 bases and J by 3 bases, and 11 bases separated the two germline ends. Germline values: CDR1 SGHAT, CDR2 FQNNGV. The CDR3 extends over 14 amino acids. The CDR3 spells CASSLRVRGYEQYF. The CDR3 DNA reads TGTGCCAGCAGCTTAAGGGTCAGGGGCTACGAGCAGTACTTC.

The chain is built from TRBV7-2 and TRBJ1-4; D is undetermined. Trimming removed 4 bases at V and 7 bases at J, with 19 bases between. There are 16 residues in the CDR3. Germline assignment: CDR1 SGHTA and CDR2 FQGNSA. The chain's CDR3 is CASSSGRLGPSEKLFF. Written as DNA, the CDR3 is TGTGCCAGCAGCTCCGGACGCCTGGGCCCGAGTGAAAAACTGTTTTTT. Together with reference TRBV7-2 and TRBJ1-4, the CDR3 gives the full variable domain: GAGVSQSPSNKVTEKGKDVELRCDPISGHTALYWYRQSLGQGLEFLIYFQGNSAPDKSGLPSDRFSAERTGGSVSTLTIQRTQQEDSAVYLCASSSGRLGPSEKLFFGSGTQLSVL.

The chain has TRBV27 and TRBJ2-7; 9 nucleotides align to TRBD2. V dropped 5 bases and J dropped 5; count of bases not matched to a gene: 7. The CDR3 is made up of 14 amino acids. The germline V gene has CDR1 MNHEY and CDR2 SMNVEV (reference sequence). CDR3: CASSLTSGSNEQYF. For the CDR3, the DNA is TGTGCCAGCAGTCTCACTAGCGGGTCTAACGAGCAGTACTTC.

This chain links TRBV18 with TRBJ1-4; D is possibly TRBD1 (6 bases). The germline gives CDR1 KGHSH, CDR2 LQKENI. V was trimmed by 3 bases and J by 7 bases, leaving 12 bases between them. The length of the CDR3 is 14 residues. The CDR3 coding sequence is TGTGCCAGCTCACCCTCACAGGGTTTTGAAAAACTGTTTTTT. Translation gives CASSPSQGFEKLFF.

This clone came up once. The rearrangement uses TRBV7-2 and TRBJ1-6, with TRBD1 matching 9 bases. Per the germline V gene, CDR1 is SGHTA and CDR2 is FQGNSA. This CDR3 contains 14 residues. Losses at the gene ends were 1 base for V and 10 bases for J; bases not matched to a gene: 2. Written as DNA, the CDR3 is TGTGCCAGCAGCTTAGGGACAGGGGTGTCACCCCTCCACTTT. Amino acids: CASSLGTGVSPLHF.

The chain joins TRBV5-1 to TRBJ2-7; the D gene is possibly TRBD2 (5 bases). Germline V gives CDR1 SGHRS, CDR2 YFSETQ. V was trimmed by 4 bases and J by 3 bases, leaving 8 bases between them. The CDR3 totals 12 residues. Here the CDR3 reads CASSGGYYEQYF. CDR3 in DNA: TGCGCCAGCAGCGGAGGATACTACGAGCAGTACTTC.

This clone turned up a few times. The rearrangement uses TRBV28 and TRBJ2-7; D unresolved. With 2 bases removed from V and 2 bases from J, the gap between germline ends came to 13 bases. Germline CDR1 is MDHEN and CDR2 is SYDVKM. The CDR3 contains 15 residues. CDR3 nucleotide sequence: TGTGCCAGCAGTTTAAGCCGGGCAGGTGCCTACGAGCAGTACTTC. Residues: CASSLSRAGAYEQYF.

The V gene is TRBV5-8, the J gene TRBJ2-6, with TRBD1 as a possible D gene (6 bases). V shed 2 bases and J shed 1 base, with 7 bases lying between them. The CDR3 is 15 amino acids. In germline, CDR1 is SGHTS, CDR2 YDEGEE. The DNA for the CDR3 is TGTGCCAGCAGCTTAGGGGGATCTGGGGCCAACGTCCTGACTTTC. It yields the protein CASSLGGSGANVLTF. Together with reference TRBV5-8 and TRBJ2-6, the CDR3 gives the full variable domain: EAGVTQSPTHLIKTRGQQATLRCSPISGHTSVYWYQQALGLGLQFLLWYDEGEERNRGNFPPRFSGRQFPNYSSELNVNALELEDSALYLCASSLGGSGANVLTFGAGSRLTVL.

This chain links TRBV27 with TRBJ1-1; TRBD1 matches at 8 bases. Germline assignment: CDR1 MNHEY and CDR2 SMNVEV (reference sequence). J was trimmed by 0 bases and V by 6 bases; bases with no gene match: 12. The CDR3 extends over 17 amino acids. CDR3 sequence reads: CASSPRPDRVVNTEAFF. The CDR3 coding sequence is TGTGCCAGCAGCCCAAGGCCGGACAGGGTAGTGAACACTGAAGCTTTCTTT.

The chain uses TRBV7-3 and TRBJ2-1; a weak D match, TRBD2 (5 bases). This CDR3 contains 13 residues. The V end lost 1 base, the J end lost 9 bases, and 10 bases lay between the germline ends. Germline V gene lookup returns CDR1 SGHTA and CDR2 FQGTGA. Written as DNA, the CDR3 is TGTGCCAGCAGCTTAAGCCGCGCGGGTGAGCAGTTCTTC. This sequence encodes CASSLSRAGEQFF.

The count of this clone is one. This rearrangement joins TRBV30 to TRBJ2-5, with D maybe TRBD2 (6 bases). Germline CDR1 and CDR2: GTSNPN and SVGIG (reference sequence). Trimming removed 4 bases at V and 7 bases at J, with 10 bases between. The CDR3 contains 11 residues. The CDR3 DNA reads TGTGCCTGGACCGTCGGGGGGACCCAGTACTTC. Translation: CAWTVGGTQYF.

CDR3 sequence (DNA): TGTGCCAGCAGCCTTAGCGGGACTCGCACCGGGGAGCTGTTTTTT. Its translation: CASSLSGTRTGELFF. This chain uses TRBV9 with TRBJ2-2, with 8 bases matching TRBD2. The CDR3 covers 15 residues. Looked up from germline, CDR1 is SGDLS and CDR2 is YYNGEE. J was trimmed by 4 bases and V by 4 bases; bases with no gene match: 6.